The sequence of this TCR beta chain was determined in a study of blood T cell repertoires in COVID-19. Study-wide context: From the United States, Italy and Spain came samples of acute and convalescent COVID-19. PBMCs, B-cell-depleted T cells, or T cells were the source of the cDNA or gDNA that made up the material.

V lost 3 bases to trimming and J lost 4 bases, with 8 bases between them. Germline loops: CDR1 SQVTM, CDR2 ANQGSEA. The CDR3 has 12 residues. Original analysis: Amplification of reference gene primers provided the estimated nucleated cell counts. Sequenced by immunoSEQ multiplex PCR; TCRdb stores in-frame clones only, minus some. The V and J calls and the clone size are those of that table, but D and trimming were determined from the DNA. Of approximately 120,000 clones listed, about 83% were seen once; the top ten hold 5% to 6%. The sequenced material came from peripheral blood. The chain joins TRBV29-1 to TRBJ2-3; the D is unclear. The clonotype originates from a human donor in a cohort sampled during active COVID-19. CDR3 region: CSVERFPDTQYF. DNA of the CDR3: TGCAGCGTTGAGAGATTCCCAGATACGCAGTATTTT.